A single sample gave rise to the 18 T cell receptor beta chains below, sequenced in a study of cytomegalovirus exposure and HLA in healthy donors. Use of 60 Vbeta and 13 Jbeta primers characterized the PCR. TCRdb's copy holds only in-frame clones and misses some; the assay was immunoSEQ multiplex PCR. The repertoire includes around 86,000 clones, over 60% of them detected once, and approximately 6% sits in the top ten. The sample was PBMCs. These receptors were taken from a female donor in good health and CMV-seronegative.

The chain links TRBV28 to TRBJ2-5, with a tentative D call TRBD1 (6 bases). V was trimmed by 3 bases and J by 3 bases, leaving 11 bases between them. This CDR3 comprises 14 residues. Germline lookup yields CDR1 MDHEN and CDR2 SYDVKM. The CDR3 DNA is TGTGCCAGCAGTTTTGGACAGTTAAAAGAGACCCAGTACTTC. Translated: CASSFGQLKETQYF.

The rearrangement links TRBV5-1 to TRBJ2-7; TRBD2 agrees at 7 bases. The germline V gene encodes CDR1 SGHRS and CDR2 YFSETQ. The CDR3 loop spans 16 amino acids. V shed 1 base, J shed 4 bases, and the junction held 11 bases outside the gene matches. The CDR3 nucleotides read TGCGCCAGCAGCTTGATGGGGGACTATAATGCGTACGAGCAGTACTTC. Translating it yields CASSLMGDYNAYEQYF.

The chain is built from TRBV19 and TRBJ1-2, with 8 positions matching TRBD1. Germline V lookup: CDR1 LNHDA, CDR2 SQIVND (reference sequence). With 1 base clipped from V and 5 bases from J, the junction kept 9 bases outside the gene matches. There are 16 residues in the CDR3. Here the CDR3 DNA reads TGTGCCAGTAGTATAGTCCTGGGGAGGACAGGGTATGGCTACACCTTC. This gives the protein CASSIVLGRTGYGYTF.

This chain links TRBV6-6 with TRBJ2-5; perhaps TRBD2 as D (5 bases). Germline CDR1 reads MNHNY; CDR2 reads SVGAGI (reference sequence). Between the trimmed V and J ends, which lost 2 bases and 2 bases, there was a span of 9 bases. This CDR3 spans 14 amino acids. For the CDR3, the DNA is TGTGCCAGCAGTTACGGAGGAGAGCAAGAGACCCAGTACTTC. Amino acid sequence: CASSYGGEQETQYF.

The chain links TRBV9 to TRBJ2-7; the match to TRBD1 covers 9 bases. CDR1 and CDR2 from the germline V gene are SGDLS and YYNGEE. CDR3 length: 18 residues. Germline trimming cut 0 bases from V and 1 base from J; bases unmatched to any gene: 11. CDR3 protein: CASSVVTLRDRVSYEQYF. DNA for the CDR3: TGTGCCAGCAGCGTAGTCACCCTACGGGACAGGGTTTCCTACGAGCAGTACTTC.

Only one count was recorded for this clone. The gene calls are TRBV19 and TRBJ1-2; 9 bases are a match to TRBD1. Germline-derived CDR1 and CDR2 are LNHDA and SQIVND (reference sequence). The CDR3 length is 15 residues. Trimming took 6 bases from V and 4 from J; bases not matched to a gene: 9. The CDR3 DNA reads TGTGCCAGTAGCCCTCAAGGGACAGGGACCTATGGCTACACCTTC. Protein product: CASSPQGTGTYGYTF.

CDR3 nucleotide sequence: TGTGCCAGCAGTCTCCCAGGGATGGGCTACGAGCAGTACTTC. Its translation is CASSLPGMGYEQYF. The gene calls are TRBV28 and TRBJ2-7; tentatively, D is TRBD1 (5 bases). This CDR3 comprises 14 residues. Germline V gene lookup returns CDR1 MDHEN and CDR2 SYDVKM. The V gene lost 5 bases and the J gene lost 3 bases, with 14 bases spanning the gap. Together with reference TRBV28 and TRBJ2-7, the CDR3 gives the full variable domain: DVKVTQSSRYLVKRTGEKVFLECVQDMDHENMFWYRQDPGLGLRLIYFSYDVKMKEKGDIPEGYSVSREKKERFSLILESASTNQTSMYLCASSLPGMGYEQYFGPGTRLTVT.

V and J are TRBV4-2 and TRBJ1-4; 9 bases match TRBD1. This CDR3 is built from 17 residues. V shed 0 bases, J shed 7 bases, and the junction held 9 bases outside the gene matches. Germline V gives CDR1 LGHNA, CDR2 YNFKEQ. The CDR3 spells CASSQEGQGGRGEKLFF. CDR3 nucleotides: TGTGCCAGCAGCCAAGAGGGACAGGGCGGACGTGGTGAAAAACTGTTTTTT.

The chain links TRBV9 to TRBJ1-2; TRBD1 agrees at 8 bases. Germline loops: CDR1 SGDLS, CDR2 YYNGEE. V lost 0 bases and J lost 5; bases outside the gene matches: 3. This CDR3 contains 14 residues. This chain's CDR3 is CASSVGQGTYGYTF. CDR3 nucleotide sequence: TGTGCCAGCAGCGTAGGACAGGGGACTTATGGCTACACCTTC. The full variable domain, in which reference TRBV9 and TRBJ1-2 provide the parts outside the CDR3, is DSGVTQTPKHLITATGQRVTLRCSPRSGDLSVYWYQQSLDQGLQFLIQYYNGEERAKGNILERFSAQQFPDLHSELNLSSLELGDSALYFCASSVGQGTYGYTFGSGTRLTVV.

The chain couples TRBV7-9 to TRBJ1-4; the match to TRBD1 covers 9 bases. The CDR3 loop spans 16 amino acids. Germline lookup yields CDR1 SEHNR and CDR2 FQNEAQ (reference sequence). The V and J ends lost 4 bases and 8 bases, in that order; junction bases with no gene match: 11. As DNA, the CDR3 is TGTGCCAGCAGCTCTGATGCCGGGACAGGGATGGAAAAACTGTTTTTT. Translating it yields CASSSDAGTGMEKLFF.

The rearrangement links TRBV5-1 to TRBJ1-1; TRBD1 matches at 7 bases. This CDR3 contains 14 residues. Germline values: CDR1 SGHRS, CDR2 YFSETQ. V shed 7 bases, J shed 8 bases, and the junction held 14 bases outside the gene matches. This chain's CDR3 is CASEVRPGQPEAFF. The CDR3 DNA is TGCGCCAGCGAAGTTCGACCGGGACAGCCAGAAGCTTTCTTT.

The J gene is TRBJ1-4, the V gene TRBV11-2; no firm D call. Germline CDR1 reads SGHAT; CDR2 reads FQNNGV. This CDR3 region has 13 residues. The chain's CDR3 is CVGHSATNEKLFF. The CDR3 nucleotides are TGTGTAGGTCACAGTGCAACTAATGAAAAACTGTTTTTT. Together with reference TRBV11-2 and TRBJ1-4, the CDR3 gives the full variable domain: EAGVAQSPRYKIIEKRQSVAFWCNPISGHATLYWYQQILGQGPKLLIQFQNNGVVDDSQLPKDRFSAERLKGVDSTLKIQPAKLEDSAVYLCVGHSATNEKLFFGSGTQLSVL.

The V call is TRBV30, the J call TRBJ2-7, with D possibly being TRBD1 (6 bases). Per germline, CDR1 GTSNPN and CDR2 SVGIG (reference sequence). The CDR3 spans 12 residues. Trimming left V 5 bases short and J 0 bases short, with 8 bases between. DNA of the CDR3: TGTGCCTGGGGGGACACCTCCTACGAGCAGTACTTC. It translates to CAWGDTSYEQYF.

The V and J genes are TRBV30 and TRBJ1-2; TRBD1 agrees at 9 bases. V lost 3 bases and J lost 6; bases outside the gene matches: 20. CDR1 and CDR2 from the germline V gene are GTSNPN and SVGIG (reference sequence). CDR3 length equals 18 residues. For the CDR3, the DNA is TGTGCCTGGAGCGGGGCTTGGGTGGGACAGGGAGGTATTAATGGCTACACCTTC. This sequence encodes CAWSGAWVGQGGINGYTF.

V gene TRBV19 combines with J gene TRBJ1-1; D not resolved. CDR1 is LNHDA and CDR2 is SQIVND in the germline V gene (reference sequence). CDR3 length: 13 amino acids. V dropped 10 bases and J dropped 0 bases, with 12 bases sitting between them. The CDR3 loop is CATKPQMNTEAFF. DNA for the CDR3: TGTGCCACCAAACCACAGATGAACACTGAAGCTTTCTTT.

The chain links TRBV5-6 to TRBJ2-1; no firm D call. Trimming cost V 5 bases and J 5 bases, with 11 bases left between them. Germline lookup yields CDR1 SGHDT and CDR2 YYEEEE. The CDR3 spans 13 residues. CDR3 sequence reads: CASREAGNNEQFF. CDR3 nucleotide sequence: TGTGCCAGCAGGGAAGCAGGCAACAATGAGCAGTTCTTC.

The rearrangement joins TRBV5-1 to TRBJ2-5, with 10 bases lining up with TRBD2. The CDR3 extends over 17 amino acids. The germline gives CDR1 SGHRS, CDR2 YFSETQ. The ends lost 3 bases at V and 4 bases at J; junction bases unmatched: 12. Here the CDR3 reads CASSYLGPSGSGETQYF. The DNA of the CDR3 is TGCGCCAGCAGCTACTTGGGTCCTAGCGGGAGTGGAGAGACCCAGTACTTC.

V and J are TRBV28 and TRBJ1-1; D is unclear. V was trimmed by 8 bases and J by 4 bases, leaving 20 bases between them. From germline, CDR1 is MDHEN and CDR2 SYDVKM. This CDR3 is built from 15 residues. CDR3 amino acids: CASESTHHGGTEAFF. The CDR3 region has the DNA TGTGCCAGCGAATCAACCCACCATGGAGGCACTGAAGCTTTCTTT.